Shown below are 23 T cell receptor beta chains from a single sample sequenced in a study of blood T cell repertoires in COVID-19. Sequenced by immunoSEQ multiplex PCR; TCRdb stores in-frame clones only, minus some. Here the sample spans fewer than 450,000 clones, 70% to 90% being singletons. Source material: PBMCs or T cells enriched from blood (not recorded which). These receptors all come from a woman aged 35 to 49 with acute COVID-19.

The gene calls are TRBV18 and TRBJ2-3; 10 bases agree with TRBD1. V was pared by 3 bases and J by 3 bases, with 6 bases of the junction left unmatched. The CDR3 is 16 residues long. The germline gives CDR1 KGHSH, CDR2 LQKENI. The CDR3 nucleotides are TGTGCCAGCTCACCTTTCCCGGGACAGGGGACAGATACGCAGTATTTT. This translates into CASSPFPGQGTDTQYF.

The gene calls are TRBV5-6 and TRBJ1-6; possible D gene TRBD1, 5 bases. The CDR3 totals 14 residues. Germline V gene sequence: CDR1 SGHDT, CDR2 YYEEEE. V was trimmed by 0 bases and J by 9 bases, leaving 10 bases between them. The CDR3, as DNA: TGTGCCAGCAGCTTGGTAGCAGGGTCTTCACCCCTCCACTTT. Translation: CASSLVAGSSPLHF.

This chain joins TRBV27 and TRBJ1-1; D remains unclear. From germline, CDR1 is MNHEY and CDR2 SMNVEV (reference sequence). Trimming shortened V by 6 bases and J by 5 bases, and 13 bases separated the two germline ends. This CDR3 spans 13 amino acids. The CDR3 region is CASRPFGETEAFF. The CDR3 nucleotides are TGTGCCAGCAGGCCTTTCGGAGAGACTGAAGCTTTCTTT.

The genes are TRBV5-1 and TRBJ2-1, with D perhaps matching TRBD1 (5 bases). CDR3 length: 15 amino acids. Trimming stripped 0 bases from V and 4 bases from J, with 11 bases between. Germline values: CDR1 SGHRS, CDR2 YFSETQ. CDR3 in DNA: TGCGCCAGCAGCTTGGATGACAGACCTTACAATGAGCAGTTCTTC. It encodes CASSLDDRPYNEQFF.

The chain links TRBV4-1 to TRBJ1-5, with TRBD1 as a possible D gene (5 bases). Trimming pared 1 base from V and 7 bases from J, leaving 14 bases between. This CDR3 is built from 15 residues. The germline CDR1 and CDR2 sequences are MGHRA and YSYEKL. The CDR3 region is CASSQGVQGGQPQHF. The CDR3 DNA is TGCGCCAGCAGCCAAGGAGTCCAGGGCGGACAGCCCCAGCATTTT.

V usage is TRBV10-2 and J usage is TRBJ1-1; 7 nucleotides line up with TRBD1. Germline V lookup: CDR1 WSHSY, CDR2 SAAADI. The V and J ends lost 7 bases and 11 bases, in that order; junction bases with no gene match: 10. The CDR3 runs 12 residues. The CDR3 reads CASTATGVEAFF. The CDR3 coding sequence is TGCGCCAGCACAGCTACAGGGGTTGAGGCTTTCTTT.

Turning to this clone: The sample has other DNA sequences that encode this CDR3 too. The chain employs TRBV3-1 (or the pseudogene TRBV3-2) and TRBJ1-1; tentative D call: TRBD1 (6 bases). The V end was cut by 1 base, the J end by 5 bases, with 8 bases between. This CDR3 contains 13 residues. Germline V gene sequence: CDR1 LGHDT, CDR2 YNNKEL (reference sequence). CDR3 in DNA: TGTGCCAGCAGCCAAGGCCAGGGGACTGAAGCTTTCTTT. Its translation: CASSQGQGTEAFF.

CDR3 DNA sequence: TGTGCCAGCCACAGGACAGTTCAAGAGACCCAGTACTTC. Encoded protein: CASHRTVQETQYF. The rearrangement uses TRBV18 and TRBJ2-5, with TRBD1 as a possible D gene (6 bases). Deletions cut 8 bases from V and 2 bases from J, with 12 bases between. CDR3 length: 13 amino acids. From germline, CDR1 is KGHSH and CDR2 LQKENI.

The chain is built from TRBV10-1 and TRBJ1-1; D ambiguous. CDR1 is WNHNN and CDR2 is SYGVQD in the germline V gene (reference sequence). The V end lost 3 bases, the J end lost 4 bases, and 12 bases lay between the germline ends. The length of the CDR3 is 14 residues. This chain's CDR3 is CASSDEGMGTEAFF. CDR3 sequence (DNA): TGCGCCAGCAGTGATGAGGGTATGGGCACTGAAGCTTTCTTT.

The chain joins TRBV7-7 to TRBJ2-3, with 9 bases identical to TRBD1. V lost 2 bases to trimming and J lost 4 bases; unmatched junction nucleotides: 10. Looked up from germline, CDR1 is SSHAT and CDR2 is FNYEAQ (reference sequence). The CDR3 consists of 17 residues. CDR3 nucleotide sequence: TGTGCCAGCAGCTTATTTGGGGGACAGGGATTTGCAGATACGCAGTATTTT. It is translated as CASSLFGGQGFADTQYF.

The V and J genes are TRBV21-1 and TRBJ1-2; the table assigns TRBD1, which was not confirmed against the DNA. TRBV21-1 is labeled a pseudogene. This CDR3 contains 20 residues. Written as DNA, the CDR3 is TGTGCCAGCAGCAAAGCTAGAGGGGGTATGGAACTTATTGGGCTATATGGCTACACCTTC. Translated, it gives CASSKARGGMELIGLYGYTF.

This chain links TRBV2 with TRBJ2-5; TRBD2 agrees at 14 bases. Per germline, CDR1 SNHLY and CDR2 FYNNEI. V trimming: 3 bases; J trimming: 6 bases; junction bases outside the gene matches: 3. CDR3 length equals 15 residues. The chain's CDR3 is CASSETSGGAKTQYF. Here the CDR3 DNA reads TGTGCCAGCAGTGAGACTAGCGGGGGGGCAAAGACCCAGTACTTC.

The V gene is TRBV19, the J gene TRBJ2-1; TRBD2 matches at 10 bases. CDR1 and CDR2 from the germline V gene are LNHDA and SQIVND (reference sequence). V was clipped by 4 bases and J by 5 bases; unmatched bases: 5. The length of the CDR3 is 15 residues. Written as DNA, the CDR3 is TGTGCCAGTAGTACCCTAGCGGGGGCCGACAATGAGCAGTTCTTC. This encodes CASSTLAGADNEQFF.

The CDR3 DNA follows: TGTGCCAGCAGCCAGGCCTACCGCTCCTACGAGCAGTACTTC. Translation: CASSQAYRSYEQYF. The rearrangement joins TRBV2 to TRBJ2-7; D remains ambiguous. The CDR3 sequence is 14 residues long. V was shortened by 6 bases and J by 0 bases, with 12 bases between the two germline ends. Germline loops: CDR1 SNHLY, CDR2 FYNNEI.

The V call is TRBV5-3, the J call TRBJ2-1; 13 bases fit TRBD2. TRBV5-3 is annotated as an ORF whose role is uncertain. Losses at the gene ends were 4 bases for V and 8 bases for J; bases not matched to a gene: 18. The CDR3 extends over 19 amino acids. CDR3 sequence: CARSPDGTSGARTGDEQFF. CDR3 nucleotides: TGTGCCAGAAGCCCGGATGGGACTAGCGGGGCTAGAACCGGCGATGAGCAGTTCTTC.

The V call is TRBV20-1, the J call TRBJ1-1, with D unresolved. The CDR3 totals 11 residues. Between the trimmed V and J ends, which lost 5 bases and 3 bases, there was a span of 7 bases. The V gene's germline CDR1 is DFQATT and CDR2 SNEGSKA (reference sequence). CDR3 sequence (DNA): TGCAGTGCTCCCGTCCACACTGAAGCTTTCTTT. Encoded protein: CSAPVHTEAFF.

This chain uses TRBV18 with TRBJ1-1; 8 nucleotides agree with TRBD1. The junction had 6 bases not matched to a gene; V was cut back by 5 bases and J by 1 base. The CDR3 is 15 amino acids. In germline, CDR1 is KGHSH, CDR2 LQKENI. The CDR3 is CASSGTGQANTEAFF. DNA for the CDR3: TGTGCCAGCTCAGGTACGGGACAGGCGAACACTGAAGCTTTCTTT.

The chain is built from TRBV27 and TRBJ1-2; tentative D call: TRBD1 (6 bases). The CDR3 sequence is 17 residues long. CDR1 is MNHEY, CDR2 SMNVEV, per germline (reference sequence). Between the trimmed V and J ends, which lost 6 bases and 4 bases, there was a span of 24 bases. The CDR3 DNA follows: TGTGCCAGCAGCTCGGCCCCCGACAGGATCCCCCTCTATGGCTACACCTTC. Residues: CASSSAPDRIPLYGYTF.

The CDR3 DNA reads as TGCGCCAGCAGCTCAACGGATGGCTACACCTTC. As protein: CASSSTDGYTF. This chain joins TRBV5-1 and TRBJ1-2; no clear D gene. V was shortened by 3 bases and J by 6 bases, with 6 bases between the two germline ends. CDR1 and CDR2 from the germline V gene are SGHRS and YFSETQ. The CDR3 extends over 11 amino acids.

The chain employs TRBV5-1 and TRBJ1-1; D gene uncertain. There are 15 residues in the CDR3. Looked up from germline, CDR1 is SGHRS and CDR2 is YFSETQ. Trimming took 0 bases from V and 5 from J, leaving 14 bases between them. The CDR3 region has the DNA TGCGCCAGCAGCTTGGCGGAGGGAGGGTGGACTGAAGCTTTCTTT. This encodes CASSLAEGGWTEAFF.

The V call is TRBV28, the J call TRBJ2-5; 7 nucleotides match TRBD2. CDR1 MDHEN and CDR2 SYDVKM come from the germline V gene. Trimming cost V 4 bases and J 4 bases; bases outside gene matches: 3. The CDR3 runs 13 residues. The DNA of the CDR3 is TGTGCCAGCAGTTGGGGGGGAGTAGAGACCCAGTACTTC. Translated: CASSWGGVETQYF.

This chain joins TRBV29-1 and TRBJ1-2; D gene ambiguous. V was clipped by 3 bases and J by 2 bases, with 10 bases between them. The CDR3 totals 13 residues. Germline V gene sequence: CDR1 SQVTM, CDR2 ANQGSEA. The CDR3 region is CSVEALINYGYTF. The CDR3, as DNA: TGCAGCGTTGAGGCCTTGATCAACTATGGCTACACCTTC.

This chain joins TRBV9 and TRBJ2-6, with 7 bases identical to TRBD1. Germline trimming cut 0 bases from V and 9 bases from J; bases unmatched to any gene: 3. Germline CDR1 reads SGDLS; CDR2 reads YYNGEE. The CDR3 runs to 14 residues. In nucleotides, the CDR3 is TGTGCCAGCAGCGTAGCTGGGACAGTCAACGTCCTGACTTTC. Its protein is CASSVAGTVNVLTF.